What follows describes a single TCR beta chain. This clone has only a few counts. No antigen is known for it. No base quality values were provided; no much bigger clone lies one nucleotide off. Enrolling through a virtual design, the prospective study's participants ranged in age from roughly 18 to 90 years and lived across roughly 23 United States geographic areas. Cohort assignment in the prospective study relied on participant-reported clinical history from a screening survey and a study questionnaire. For ImmuneRACE Cohort 3, a participant was defined as recovered based on two consecutive negative NP/OP PCR tests, clearance by a healthcare professional, or resolution of symptoms. Mobile phlebotomists in the prospective study collected whole blood, serum and a nasopharyngeal or oropharyngeal swab from every participant. Participants in the prospective study had the option to provide additional blood draws and questionnaires over an approximately 2-month period. Before DNA extraction, prospective study blood samples were shipped either frozen or at room temperature.

Unmatched junction bases come to 13, with V trimmed by 4 bases and J by 4 bases. According to the germline V gene, CDR1 reads SGHRS and CDR2 reads YFSETQ. The CDR3 covers 17 residues, taking in both the cysteine and the phenylalanine. Left in the record is the CDR3 DNA by itself, 51 bases read in frame from the first base. TCRbeta CDR3 regions were amplified from genomic DNA using the immunoSEQ Assay, a bias-controlled multiplex PCR. On the study's bioinformatics: The number of nucleated cells in each sample was estimated by amplification of reference gene primers within the assay. Sequence reads were collapsed and filtered to measure the absolute abundance of every unique TCRbeta CDR3 rearrangement. Productive Simpson clonality was computed per sample as the square root of Simpson's diversity index over productive rearrangements. In TCRdb, the immuneACCESS table is reduced to in-frame sequences with V and J assigned. These tables do not hold every clone; where another copy was compared, an unresolved V gene accounts for under half, and the others remain unexplained. V and J calls and clone size are given by that table; D and trimming were obtained from the DNA. The sample records 350,000 to 450,000 clones, over 80% of which are singletons. The ten most abundant clones make up 5.1% of the sample.

The source of the sample is a study of blood T cell repertoires in COVID-19 (dated by TCRdb to the early 2020s). A note on the overall study: Samples covering the acute and convalescent phases of COVID-19 were provided by collaborators in the United States, Italy and Spain. Samples were obtained from the ongoing ImmuneRACE study (first 160 participants) and from approximately 1,200 subjects provided by 6 global collaborators. Where available, HLA class I and class II types were obtained from metadata supplied by the sample provider rather than from assay-based typing. The dataset comprised deeply sampled blood TCRbeta repertoires from subjects exposed to, actively infected with, or recovered from COVID-19. Sample metadata almost always included a de-identified subject ID, COVID-19 status, age in years and sex. The material from the prospective study consisted of cDNA or gDNA derived from T cells, B-cell-depleted T cells, or PBMCs. The repertoires were released in a freely available public database meant as a resource for research on the immune response to SARS-CoV-2.

Beyond this particular receptor, the publication reports: Clinical and demographic metadata were provided uncurated, with the amount varying by source and participant.

The V and J segments used are TRBV5-1 and TRBJ2-3, and TRBD1 aligns with 9 junction nucleotides. Sequencing was done on a sample of PBMCs or T cells enriched from blood (not recorded which). The TCR originated in a woman aged 50 to 65 who had recovered from COVID-19. CDR3 reads: CASSATLTGGAADTQYF. The DNA sequence reads TGCGCCAGCAGCGCCACTCTAACAGGGGGCGCCGCAGATACGCAGTATTTT.